This is a list of T cell receptor beta chains from one sample in a study of pediatric ulcerative colitis. Profiling relied on immunoSEQ multiplex PCR, and the TCRdb table lists in-frame clones only, not all of them. In the table there are over 30,000 clones, roughly 77% of which are singletons. The sample taken for sequencing was gut tissue. The source is a boy between 5 and 17 years old with mild ulcerative colitis. Both conserved end residues are part of each CDR3. D genes are given only for firm matches. Where a row states a size, it is once, few, many or the class of an expanded clone; other rows omit it.

J gene | clone size | CDR3 length | D gene | V gene | CDR3 DNA | CDR3 protein
TRBJ1-2 | NA | 13 | TRBD1 | TRBV19 | TGTGCCAGTAGTGCGACAGGGGGCTATGGCTACACCTTC | CASSATGGYGYTF
TRBJ1-5 | NA | 13 | NA | TRBV6-6 | TGTGCCAGCAGTTATCCGGGGGATCAGCCCCAGCATTTT | CASSYPGDQPQHF
TRBJ1-3 | NA | 14 | TRBD1 | TRBV5-1 | TGCGCCAGCCGCATTGACACAGGGGAAAACACCATATATTTT | CASRIDTGENTIYF
TRBJ2-7 | NA | 14 | TRBD2 | TRBV7-9 | TGTGCCAGCAGTTCACCCGGGGGGGGTTACGAGCAGTACTTC | CASSSPGGGYEQYF
TRBJ1-2 | few | 12 | NA | TRBV2 | TGTGCCAGCAGTGATTGGGACGTCTACCACACCTTC | CASSDWDVYHTF
TRBJ1-4 | NA | 12 | NA | TRBV30 | TGTGCCTGGAGTCAATTCGAGGAAAAACTGTTTTTT | CAWSQFEEKLFF
TRBJ1-5 | NA | 13 | NA | TRBV6-5 | TGTGCCAGCAGTTACCGTCCCGGGCAGCCCCAGCATTTT | CASSYRPGQPQHF
TRBJ1-1 | NA | 18 | NA | TRBV21-1 | TGTGCCAGCAGCGCCCTCTTTCGGGACAGGGTCATGAACACTGAAGCTTTCTTT | CASSALFRDRVMNTEAFF
TRBJ2-5 | NA | 15 | NA | TRBV5-4 | TGTGCCAGCAGCCCGGTGGGTACGACACAAGAGACCCAGTACTTC | CASSPVGTTQETQYF
TRBJ2-7 | once | 12 | NA | TRBV18 | TGTGCCAGCACCCAACAGGGTAGGGAGCAGTACTTC | CASTQQGREQYF
TRBJ2-2 | NA | 16 | TRBD2 | TRBV2 | TGTGCCAGCAAGGCTAGCGGGGGGCCGGGGACCGGGGAGCTGTTTTTT | CASKASGGPGTGELFF
TRBJ1-1 | NA | 15 | NA | TRBV5-1 | TGCGCCAGCAGCTTGTCCGCAGGGGCGAACACTGAAGCTTTCTTT | CASSLSAGANTEAFF
TRBJ1-2 | NA | 19 | NA | TRBV29-1 | TGCAGCGTTGTCAGGATGGTAGCGGTTCGGGCCGACTCAACCTATGGCTACACCTTC | CSVVRMVAVRADSTYGYTF
TRBJ1-1 | NA | 15 | NA | TRBV19 | TGTGCCAGTAAATTTTCGGGGACCCTGAACACTGAAGCTTTCTTT | CASKFSGTLNTEAFF
TRBJ1-5 | NA | 15 | NA | TRBV19 | TGTGCCAGTACCCGCCAGATAGAGAGCAATCAGCCCCAGCATTTT | CASTRQIESNQPQHF
TRBJ2-5 | NA | 13 | NA | TRBV5-8 | TGTGCCAGCAGCAAGGGGCAGGGGAAGACCCAGTACTTC | CASSKGQGKTQYF
TRBJ1-6 | NA | 16 | NA | TRBV5-1 | TGCGCCAGCAGCTTTGGGGGGGAAACCTATAATTCACCCCTCCACTTT | CASSFGGETYNSPLHF
TRBJ2-3 | NA | 16 | NA | TRBV6-5 | TGTGCCAGCAGTTACGACGGGCATCCTAGCACAGATACGCAGTATTTT | CASSYDGHPSTDTQYF
TRBJ2-5 | few | 13 | NA | TRBV10-2 | TGCGCCAGCAAAGACCCCGAGTGGGAGACCCAGTACTTC | CASKDPEWETQYF
TRBJ1-5 | NA | 14 | NA | TRBV5-5 | TGTGCCAGCAGCTTTGAACAGGGTGTTCAGCCCCAGCATTTT | CASSFEQGVQPQHF
TRBJ2-1 | NA | 15 | TRBD2 | TRBV7-2 | TGTGCCAGCAGCTGGACTAGCGAACTCTACAATGAGCAGTTCTTC | CASSWTSELYNEQFF
TRBJ1-1 | NA | 14 | NA | TRBV7-9 | TGTGCCAGCAGCCTAAACTTCCTGGGAACTGAAGCTTTCTTT | CASSLNFLGTEAFF
TRBJ1-6 | NA | 16 | NA | TRBV7-6 | TGTGCCAGCAGCTTAGAAACAGGGAGGGGAAATTCACCCCTCCACTTT | CASSLETGRGNSPLHF
TRBJ2-3 | NA | 16 | TRBD1 | TRBV5-1 | TGCGCCAGCAGACGCACCGGGACAGGGGGAGAAGATACGCAGTATTTT | CASRRTGTGGEDTQYF
TRBJ1-2 | NA | 15 | NA | TRBV30 | TGTGCCTGGAGGGGCGTAGGGGCAAGAAACTATGGCTACACCTTC | CAWRGVGARNYGYTF
TRBJ1-1 | NA | 14 | NA | TRBV27 | TGTGCCAGCAGTCTCGGGTGGGCCAACACTGAAGCTTTCTTT | CASSLGWANTEAFF
TRBJ1-2 | few | 13 | TRBD1 | TRBV29-1 | TGCAGCGTGGGGGACAGGGGAACAAGGGGCTACACCTTC | CSVGDRGTRGYTF
TRBJ1-4 | once | 15 | NA | TRBV6-5 | TGTGCCAGCAGTTACAGGGGTGATGTGGGTGAAAAACTGTTTTTT | CASSYRGDVGEKLFF
TRBJ2-1 | NA | 16 | TRBD1 | TRBV7-3 | TGTGCCAGCAGCTTAACTGGACAGGGGACCTACAATGAGCAGTTCTTC | CASSLTGQGTYNEQFF
TRBJ2-3 | NA | 17 | TRBD2 | TRBV7-2 | TGTGCCAGCAGCTTACCTAGCGGGGGGGCTAGCACAGATACGCAGTATTTT | CASSLPSGGASTDTQYF
TRBJ2-3 | NA | 14 | NA | TRBV7-2 | TGTGCCAGCAGCTTAGCGAGGGCCCCCGTTACGCAGTATTTT | CASSLARAPVTQYF
TRBJ2-6 | NA | 13 | NA | TRBV29-1 | TGCAGCGCTACAGGGATTGGGGCCAACGTCCTGACTTTC | CSATGIGANVLTF